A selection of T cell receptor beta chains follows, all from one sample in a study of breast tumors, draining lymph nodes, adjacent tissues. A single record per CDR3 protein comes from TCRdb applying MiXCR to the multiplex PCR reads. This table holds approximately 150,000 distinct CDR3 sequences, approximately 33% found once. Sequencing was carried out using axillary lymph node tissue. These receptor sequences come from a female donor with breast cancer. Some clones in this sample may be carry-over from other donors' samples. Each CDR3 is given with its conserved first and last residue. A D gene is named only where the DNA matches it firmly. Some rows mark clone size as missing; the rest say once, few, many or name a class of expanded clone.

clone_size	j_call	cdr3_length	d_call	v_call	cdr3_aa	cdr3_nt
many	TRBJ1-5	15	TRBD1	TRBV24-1	CATSDNDRESQPQHF	TGTGCCACCAGTGACAACGACAGGGAAAGTCAGCCCCAGCATTTT
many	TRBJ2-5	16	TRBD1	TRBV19	CASSLPGQGLSETQYF	TGTGCCAGTAGTCTCCCGGGACAGGGGTTATCAGAGACCCAGTACTTC
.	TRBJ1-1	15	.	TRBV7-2	CASSLVGGSGSSAFF	TGTGCCAGCAGCTTAGTGGGGGGCTCGGGCTCGTCGGCTTTCTTT
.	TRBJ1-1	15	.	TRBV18	CASSPQTVANTEAFF	TGTGCCAGCTCACCCCAGACCGTCGCGAACACTGAAGCTTTCTTT
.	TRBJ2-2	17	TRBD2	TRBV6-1	CASRPSGGFSNTGELFF	TGTGCCAGCAGGCCGAGCGGGGGGTTCTCGAACACCGGGGAGCTGTTTTTT
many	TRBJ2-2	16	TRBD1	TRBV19	CASSLWTGDKTGELFF	TGTGCCAGTAGTCTGTGGACAGGGGATAAGACCGGGGAGCTGTTTTTT
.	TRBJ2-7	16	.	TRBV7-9	CASSPSPSLGAREQYF	TGTGCCAGCAGCCCTAGCCCGTCTTTGGGGGCGCGGGAGCAGTACTTC
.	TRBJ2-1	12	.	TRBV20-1	CSARGRDNEQFF	TGCAGTGCTAGGGGGCGCGATAATGAGCAGTTCTTC
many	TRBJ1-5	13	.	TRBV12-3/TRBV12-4	CASSRERDRPQHF	TGTGCCAGCAGCCGCGAGCGGGACCGGCCCCAGCATTTT
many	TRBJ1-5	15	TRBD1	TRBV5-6	CASSFQGGRNQPQHF	TGTGCCAGCAGCTTTCAGGGGGGTCGGAATCAGCCCCAGCATTTT
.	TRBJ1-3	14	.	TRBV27	CASSSGGYRNTIYF	TGTGCCAGCAGTTCGGGGGGCTATCGAAACACCATATATTTT
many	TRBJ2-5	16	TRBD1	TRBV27	CASSSSGQAKRGTQYF	TGTGCCAGCAGTTCCTCGGGACAGGCTAAGAGGGGGACCCAGTACTTC
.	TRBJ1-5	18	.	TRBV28	CASSPSIGLGTSSQPQHF	TGTGCCAGCAGTCCAAGTATAGGCCTGGGGACCTCCAGTCAGCCCCAGCATTTT
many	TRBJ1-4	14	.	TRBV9	CASSVRAGNEKLFF	TGTGCCAGCAGCGTAAGGGCGGGGAATGAAAAACTGTTTTTT
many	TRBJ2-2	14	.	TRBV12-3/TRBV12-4	CASSLGANTGELFF	TGTGCCAGCAGTTTAGGGGCGAACACCGGGGAGCTGTTTTTT
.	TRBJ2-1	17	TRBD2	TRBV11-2	CASSSSGVGQVGNEQFF	TGTGCCAGCAGCTCGAGCGGGGTAGGGCAGGTTGGGAATGAGCAGTTCTTC
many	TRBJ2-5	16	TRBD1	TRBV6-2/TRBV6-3	CASRRGQGVVQETQYF	TGTGCCAGCAGGCGGGGACAGGGGGTTGTCCAAGAGACCCAGTACTTC
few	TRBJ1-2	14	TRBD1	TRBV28	CASSSSTGGDGYTF	TGTGCCAGCAGTTCGTCGACAGGGGGCGATGGCTACACCTTC
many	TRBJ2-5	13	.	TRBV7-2	CSSSLQGEETQYF	TGTTCCAGCAGCTTACAGGGCGAAGAGACCCAGTACTTC
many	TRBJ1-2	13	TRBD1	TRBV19	CASSIMDRDGYTF	TGTGCCAGTAGTATTATGGACAGGGATGGCTACACCTTC
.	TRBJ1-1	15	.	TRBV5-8	CASSLEGRRTSEAFF	TGTGCCAGCAGCTTGGAAGGTAGGAGAACAAGTGAAGCTTTCTTT
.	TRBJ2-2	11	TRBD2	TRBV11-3	CASSIGGSRFF	TGTGCCAGCAGTATTGGCGGGAGTCGGTTTTTT
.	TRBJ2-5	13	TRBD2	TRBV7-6	CASSAGDLETQYF	TGTGCCAGCAGCGCGGGAGACCTGGAGACCCAGTACTTC
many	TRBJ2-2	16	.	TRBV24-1	CATSDLPTGYTGELFF	TGTGCCACCAGTGATTTGCCGACAGGATACACCGGGGAGCTGTTTTTT
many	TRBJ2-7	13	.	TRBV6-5	CASSPGEGYEQYF	TGTGCCAGCAGTCCTGGAGAGGGGTACGAGCAGTACTTC
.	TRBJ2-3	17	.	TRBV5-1	CASSLVMGAFSTDTQYF	TGCGCCAGCAGCTTGGTAATGGGGGCTTTTAGCACAGATACGCAGTATTTT
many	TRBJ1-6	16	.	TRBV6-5	CASRRPARSYNSPLHF	TGTGCCAGCAGGCGACCCGCTCGCTCCTATAATTCACCCCTCCACTTT